Listed here is a single T cell receptor beta chain. The antigen is not known. This specimen comes from a study of T-cell memory formation after mild COVID-19. Background on the study: The TCR clusters were mostly specific to one donor. Study results and limitations: The appearance of some responding clones in pre-infection memory suggested that cross-reactive memory joined. CD4/CD8 balance held among clones contracting day 15 to 85, and later expanders leaned CD4+. CD4+ contracting clones were mainly CM and EM; CD8+ ones, EMRA.

The CDR3 has 13 residues. The germline V gene has CDR1 SGDLS and CDR2 YYNGEE. V gave up 3 bases and J gave up 3 bases, with 9 bases separating them. TCRdb redid the calling of the 5' RACE reads with MiXCR, one entry per CDR3 protein. The repertoire holds hundreds of thousands of distinct CDR3 sequences, approximately 19% seen once, with 20% to 25% in the top ten. This TCR derives from a man between 18 and 35 years old who had mild COVID-19 (a few samples of this study predate the infection). Cell type and time point are not known. V and J are TRBV9 and TRBJ1-2; the D is unclear. The sample taken for sequencing was PBMCs or a T cell subset sorted from them (not recorded which). The CDR3 is CASSASSDYGYTF. The CDR3 DNA reads as TGTGCCAGCAGCGCCTCGAGTGACTATGGCTACACCTTC.